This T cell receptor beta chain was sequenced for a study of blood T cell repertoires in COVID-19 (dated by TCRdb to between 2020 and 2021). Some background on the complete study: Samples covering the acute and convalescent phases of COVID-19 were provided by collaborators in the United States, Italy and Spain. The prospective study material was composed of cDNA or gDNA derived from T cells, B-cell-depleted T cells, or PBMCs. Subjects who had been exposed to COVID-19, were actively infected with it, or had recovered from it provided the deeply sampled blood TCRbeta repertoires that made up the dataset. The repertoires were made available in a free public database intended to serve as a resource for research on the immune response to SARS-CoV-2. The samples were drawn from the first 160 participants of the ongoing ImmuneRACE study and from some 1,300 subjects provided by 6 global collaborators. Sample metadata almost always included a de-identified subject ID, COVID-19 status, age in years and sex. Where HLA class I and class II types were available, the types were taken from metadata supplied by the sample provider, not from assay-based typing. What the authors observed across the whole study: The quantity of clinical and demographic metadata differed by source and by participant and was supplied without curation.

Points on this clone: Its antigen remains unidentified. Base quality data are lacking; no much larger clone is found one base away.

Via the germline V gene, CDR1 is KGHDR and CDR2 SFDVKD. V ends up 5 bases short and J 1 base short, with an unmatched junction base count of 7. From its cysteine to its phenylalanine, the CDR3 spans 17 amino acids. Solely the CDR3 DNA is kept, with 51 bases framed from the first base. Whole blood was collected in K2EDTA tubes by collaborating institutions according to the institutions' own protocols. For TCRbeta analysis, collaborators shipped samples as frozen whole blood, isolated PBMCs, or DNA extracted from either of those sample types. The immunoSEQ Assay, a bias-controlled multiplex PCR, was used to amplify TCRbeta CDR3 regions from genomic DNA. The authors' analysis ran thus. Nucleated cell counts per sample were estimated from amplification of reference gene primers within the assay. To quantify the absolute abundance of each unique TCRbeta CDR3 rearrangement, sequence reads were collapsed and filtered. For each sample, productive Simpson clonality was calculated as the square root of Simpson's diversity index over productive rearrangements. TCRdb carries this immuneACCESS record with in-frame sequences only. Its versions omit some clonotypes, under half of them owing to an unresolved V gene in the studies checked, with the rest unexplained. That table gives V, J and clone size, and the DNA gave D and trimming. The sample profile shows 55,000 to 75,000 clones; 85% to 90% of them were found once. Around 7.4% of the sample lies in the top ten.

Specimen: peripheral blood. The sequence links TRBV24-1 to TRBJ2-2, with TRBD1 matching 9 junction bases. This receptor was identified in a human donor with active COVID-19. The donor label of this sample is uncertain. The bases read TGTGCCACCAGTGCCCGTGGGGGACAGGGGAACACCGGGGAGCTGTTTTTT. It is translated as CATSARGGQGNTGELFF.